This TCR beta chain was found in a study of cytomegalovirus exposure and HLA in healthy donors. In this sample, this clone turned up a few times. The PCR made use of 60 Vbeta and 13 Jbeta primers. Measured with immunoSEQ multiplex PCR; TCRdb has only the in-frame clones, and not every one. This sample has 100,000 to 150,000 clones, with about 15% found just once. The ends lost 0 bases at V and 9 bases at J; junction bases unmatched: 10. The CDR3 is made up of 17 amino acids. Germline V gives CDR1 SGHNT, CDR2 YYREEE (reference sequence). The TCR originated in a female donor in good health and CMV-seropositive. Sequencing input: PBMCs. J is TRBJ2-1 and V is TRBV5-4, with TRBD2 identical over 12 bases. This CDR3 reads CASSLEPSGRAVVEQFF. CDR3 sequence (DNA): TGTGCCAGCAGCTTGGAGCCTAGCGGGAGGGCTGTGGTTGAGCAGTTCTTC.